This TCR beta chain was captured in a study of blood T cell repertoires in COVID-19. Overall study context: Samples came from the United States, Italy and Spain, spanning acute and convalescent COVID-19.

Under the authors' procedure: Estimated nucleated cell counts came from reference gene primer amplification. Data came from immunoSEQ multiplex PCR; TCRdb stores just in-frame clones and leaves some out. V, J and clone size were drawn from that table, and D and trimming were deduced from the DNA. The data contain a few hundred thousand clones, about 82% of them singletons. Germline V lookup: CDR1 LGHDT, CDR2 YNNKEL (reference sequence). CDR3 length: 19 amino acids. J lost 6 bases, V lost 4 bases, and 16 bases had no gene match. Sequencing was carried out using peripheral blood. The chain has TRBV3-1 (or the pseudogene TRBV3-2) and TRBJ2-1; 12 positions match TRBD2. The clonotype was recovered from a human donor in a cohort sampled during active COVID-19. The DNA for the CDR3 is TGTGCCAGCAGCCCAACTACTGGGTCTAGCGGGGGGGAAAGCAATGAGCAGTTCTTC. Translation: CASSPTTGSSGGESNEQFF.